Presented here are 5 T cell receptor beta chains from one specimen sequenced in a study of blood T cell repertoires in COVID-19. Profiled with immunoSEQ multiplex PCR; TCRdb holds only in-frame clones, not every one. The sample has under 200,000 clones; around 80% are singletons. Sequenced material: PBMCs or T cells enriched from blood (not recorded which). These receptors were taken from a woman in her 70s in a cohort exposed to, infected with or recovered from COVID-19 (not recorded which).

J is TRBJ2-3 and V is TRBV18, with 14 nucleotides matching TRBD2. This CDR3 comprises 19 residues. Trimming at V came to 0 bases and at J to 5 bases, leaving 10 bases not matched to a gene. Germline assignment: CDR1 KGHSH and CDR2 LQKENI. This chain's CDR3 is CASSPPDGTSGSGLDTQYF. DNA of the CDR3: TGTGCCAGCTCACCACCGGACGGGACTAGCGGGAGCGGATTAGATACGCAGTATTTT.

The rearrangement joins TRBV2 to TRBJ1-4; the match to TRBD1 covers 9 bases. CDR1 is SNHLY, CDR2 FYNNEI, per germline. The length of the CDR3 is 15 residues. The J segment lost 7 bases and the V segment lost 7 bases, leaving 10 bases of the junction unmatched. The DNA of the CDR3 is TGTGCCAGCACTATGGACAGGGGCGCGAGTGAAAAACTGTTTTTT. Translation: CASTMDRGASEKLFF.

The chain couples TRBV21-1 to TRBJ2-7; the listed D gene, TRBD2, was not tested against the DNA. TRBV21-1 is listed as a pseudogene. There are 18 residues in the CDR3. The CDR3 region has the DNA TGTGCCAGCAGCGAAACGGTATACCAGCGGGAATGGTCCTACGAGCAGTACTTC. Residues: CASSETVYQREWSYEQYF.

The rearrangement links TRBV5-1 to TRBJ1-2, with a possible D match to TRBD1 (5 bases). The germline CDR1 and CDR2 sequences are SGHRS and YFSETQ. V was cut by 0 bases and J by 3 bases, with 9 bases left in between. This CDR3 comprises 14 residues. The CDR3 sequence: CASSLGGADYGYTF. CDR3 DNA sequence: TGCGCCAGCAGCTTGGGGGGCGCAGACTATGGCTACACCTTC.

This clone was counted a single time. The chain uses TRBV18 and TRBJ2-1; 8 bases line up with TRBD2. The junction had 8 bases not matched to a gene; V was cut back by 3 bases and J by 4 bases. Germline values: CDR1 KGHSH, CDR2 LQKENI. This CDR3 has 16 amino acids. The CDR3 DNA is TGTGCCAGCTCACCCGCGGGCCTAGCGGGTTACAATGAGCAGTTCTTC. It translates to CASSPAGLAGYNEQFF. Looking up the rest from reference TRBV18 and TRBJ2-1 gives the full variable domain: NAGVMQNPRHLVRRRGQEARLRCSPMKGHSHVYWYRQLPEEGLKFMVYLQKENIIDESGMPKERFSAEFPKEGPSILRIQQVVRGDSAAYFCASSPAGLAGYNEQFFGPGTRLTVL.